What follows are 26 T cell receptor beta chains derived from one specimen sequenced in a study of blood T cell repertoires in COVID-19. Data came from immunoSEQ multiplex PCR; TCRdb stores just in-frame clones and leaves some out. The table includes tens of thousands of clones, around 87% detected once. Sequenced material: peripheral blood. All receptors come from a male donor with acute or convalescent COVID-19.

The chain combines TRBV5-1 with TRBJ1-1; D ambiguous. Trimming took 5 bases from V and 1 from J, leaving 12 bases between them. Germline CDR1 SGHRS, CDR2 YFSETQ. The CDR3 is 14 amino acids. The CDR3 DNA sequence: TGCGCCAGCAGGAGCTGGGCTACGAACACTGAAGCTTTCTTT. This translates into CASRSWATNTEAFF.

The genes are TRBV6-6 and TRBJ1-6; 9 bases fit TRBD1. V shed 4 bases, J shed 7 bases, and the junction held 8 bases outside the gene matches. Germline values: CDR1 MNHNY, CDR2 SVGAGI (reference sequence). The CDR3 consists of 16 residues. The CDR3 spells CASSSPGQGRNSPLHF. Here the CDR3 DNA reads TGTGCCAGCAGTTCCCCGGGACAGGGCCGGAATTCACCCCTCCACTTT.

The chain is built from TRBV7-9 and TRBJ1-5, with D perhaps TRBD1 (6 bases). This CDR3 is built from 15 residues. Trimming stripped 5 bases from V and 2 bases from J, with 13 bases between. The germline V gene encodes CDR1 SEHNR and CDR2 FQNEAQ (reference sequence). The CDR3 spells CASSPGTSGNQPQHF. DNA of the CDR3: TGTGCCAGCAGCCCTGGGACATCGGGCAATCAGCCCCAGCATTTT.

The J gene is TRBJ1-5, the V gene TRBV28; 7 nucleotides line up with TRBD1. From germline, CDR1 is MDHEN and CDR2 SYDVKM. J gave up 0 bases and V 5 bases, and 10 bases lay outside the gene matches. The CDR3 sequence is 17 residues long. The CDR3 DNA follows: TGTGCCAGCAGTGTCTACTCCGGGACAGATAGCAATCAGCCCCAGCATTTT. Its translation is CASSVYSGTDSNQPQHF.

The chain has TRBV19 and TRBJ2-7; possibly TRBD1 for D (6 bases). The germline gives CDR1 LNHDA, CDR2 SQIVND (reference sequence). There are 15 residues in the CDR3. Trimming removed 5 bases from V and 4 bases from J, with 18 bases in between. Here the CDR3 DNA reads TGTGCCAGTAGTTTTAGGGCAGGGGATCGGTACGAGCAGTACTTC. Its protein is CASSFRAGDRYEQYF.

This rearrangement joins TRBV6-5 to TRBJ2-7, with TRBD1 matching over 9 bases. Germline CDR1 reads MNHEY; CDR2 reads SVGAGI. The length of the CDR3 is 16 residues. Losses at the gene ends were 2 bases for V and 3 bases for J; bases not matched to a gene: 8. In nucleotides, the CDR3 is TGTGCCAGCAGTTACCCCGAACGGACAGGGGACTACGAGCAGTACTTC. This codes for CASSYPERTGDYEQYF.

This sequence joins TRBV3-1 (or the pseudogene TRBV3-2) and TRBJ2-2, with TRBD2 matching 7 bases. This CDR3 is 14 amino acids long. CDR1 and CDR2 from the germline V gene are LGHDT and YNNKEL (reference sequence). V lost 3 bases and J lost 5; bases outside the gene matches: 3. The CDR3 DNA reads TGTGCCAGCAGCCAGGGGGGGGTAACCGGGGAGCTGTTTTTT. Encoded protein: CASSQGGVTGELFF.

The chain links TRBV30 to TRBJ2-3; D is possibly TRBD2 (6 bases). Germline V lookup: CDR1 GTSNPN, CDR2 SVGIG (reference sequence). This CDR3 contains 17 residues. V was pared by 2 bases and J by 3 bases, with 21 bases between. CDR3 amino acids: CAWSPQIRAGRTDTQYF. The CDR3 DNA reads TGTGCCTGGAGTCCTCAAATTCGGGCGGGGCGGACAGATACGCAGTATTTT.

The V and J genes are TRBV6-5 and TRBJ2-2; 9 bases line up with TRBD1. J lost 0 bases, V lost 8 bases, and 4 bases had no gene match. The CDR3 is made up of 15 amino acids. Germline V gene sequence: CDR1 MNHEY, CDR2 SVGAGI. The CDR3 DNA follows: TGTGCCAGCCACACAGGGGGCGCGAACACCGGGGAGCTGTTTTTT. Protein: CASHTGGANTGELFF.

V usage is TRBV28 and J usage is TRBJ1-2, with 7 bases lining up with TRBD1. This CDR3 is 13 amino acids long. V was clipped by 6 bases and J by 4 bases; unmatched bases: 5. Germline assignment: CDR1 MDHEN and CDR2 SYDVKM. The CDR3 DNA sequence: TGTGCCAGCAGCCGGGACAGACTCTATGGCTACACCTTC. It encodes CASSRDRLYGYTF.

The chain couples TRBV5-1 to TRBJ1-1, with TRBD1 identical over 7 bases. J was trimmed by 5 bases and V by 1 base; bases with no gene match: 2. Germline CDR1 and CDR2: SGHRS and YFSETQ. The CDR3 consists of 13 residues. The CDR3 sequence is CASSLTGETEAFF. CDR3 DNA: TGCGCCAGCAGCTTGACAGGGGAAACTGAAGCTTTCTTT.

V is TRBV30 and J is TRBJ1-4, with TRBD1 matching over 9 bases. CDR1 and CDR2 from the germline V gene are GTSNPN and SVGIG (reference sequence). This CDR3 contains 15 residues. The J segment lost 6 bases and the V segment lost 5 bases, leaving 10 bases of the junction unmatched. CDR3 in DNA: TGTGCCTGGGGGAGACAGGGGGATAGGGATGAAAAACTGTTTTTT. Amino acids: CAWGRQGDRDEKLFF.

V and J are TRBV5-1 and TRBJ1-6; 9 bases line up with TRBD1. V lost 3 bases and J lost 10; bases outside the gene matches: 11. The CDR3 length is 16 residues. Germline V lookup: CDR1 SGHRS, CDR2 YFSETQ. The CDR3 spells CASSSWGQGGNSPLHF. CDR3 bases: TGCGCCAGCAGCTCCTGGGGACAGGGTGGGAACTCACCCCTCCACTTT.

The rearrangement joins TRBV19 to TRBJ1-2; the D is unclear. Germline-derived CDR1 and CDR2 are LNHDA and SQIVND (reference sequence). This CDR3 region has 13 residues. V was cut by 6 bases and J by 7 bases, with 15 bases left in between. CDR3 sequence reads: CASSVGQSGGYTF. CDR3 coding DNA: TGTGCCAGTAGCGTGGGTCAGAGCGGTGGCTACACCTTC.

The CDR3 is CASSEEMGGEQFF. Written as DNA, the CDR3 is TGCGCCAGCAGTGAAGAAATGGGAGGCGAGCAGTTCTTC. The chain couples TRBV10-2 to TRBJ2-1; TRBD2 is a possible D gene (6 bases). Germline V gene sequence: CDR1 WSHSY, CDR2 SAAADI. The CDR3 runs to 13 residues. V lost 3 bases to trimming and J lost 10 bases, with 13 bases between them.

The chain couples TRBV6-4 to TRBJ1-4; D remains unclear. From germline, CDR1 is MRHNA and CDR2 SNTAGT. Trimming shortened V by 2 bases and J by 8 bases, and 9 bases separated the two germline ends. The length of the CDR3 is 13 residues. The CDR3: CASSDREGEKLFF. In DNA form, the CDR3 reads TGTGCCAGCAGTGACAGGGAGGGAGAAAAACTGTTTTTT.

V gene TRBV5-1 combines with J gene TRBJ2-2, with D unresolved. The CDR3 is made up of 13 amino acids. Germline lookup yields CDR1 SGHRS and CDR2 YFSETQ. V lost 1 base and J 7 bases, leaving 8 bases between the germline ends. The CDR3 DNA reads TGCGCCAGCAGCTTGTTGCAGGTCGGGGAGCTGTTTTTT. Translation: CASSLLQVGELFF.

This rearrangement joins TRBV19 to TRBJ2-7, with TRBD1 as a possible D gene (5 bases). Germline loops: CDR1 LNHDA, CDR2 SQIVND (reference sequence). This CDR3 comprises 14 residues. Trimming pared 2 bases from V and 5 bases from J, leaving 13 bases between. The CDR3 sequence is CASSIRGTRDEQYF. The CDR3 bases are TGTGCCAGTAGTATAAGGGGAACACGGGACGAGCAGTACTTC.

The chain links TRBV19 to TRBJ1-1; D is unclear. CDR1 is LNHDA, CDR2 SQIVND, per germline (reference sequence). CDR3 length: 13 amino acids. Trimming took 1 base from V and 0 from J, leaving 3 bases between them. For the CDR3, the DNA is TGTGCCAGTAGTATAGCCGTGAACACTGAAGCTTTCTTT. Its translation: CASSIAVNTEAFF.

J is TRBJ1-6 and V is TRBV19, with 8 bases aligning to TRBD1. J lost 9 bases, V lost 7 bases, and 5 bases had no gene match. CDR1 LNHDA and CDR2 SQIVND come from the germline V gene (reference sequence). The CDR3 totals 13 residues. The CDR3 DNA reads TGTGCCAGTAAGAGGACAGGGATTTCACCCCTCCACTTT. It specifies CASKRTGISPLHF.

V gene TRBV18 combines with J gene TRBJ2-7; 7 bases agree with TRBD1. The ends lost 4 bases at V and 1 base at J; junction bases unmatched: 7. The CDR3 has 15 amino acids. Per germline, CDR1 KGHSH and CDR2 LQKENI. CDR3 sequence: CASSRPGTASYEQYF. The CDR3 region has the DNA TGTGCCAGCTCACGACCAGGGACAGCGTCCTACGAGCAGTACTTC.

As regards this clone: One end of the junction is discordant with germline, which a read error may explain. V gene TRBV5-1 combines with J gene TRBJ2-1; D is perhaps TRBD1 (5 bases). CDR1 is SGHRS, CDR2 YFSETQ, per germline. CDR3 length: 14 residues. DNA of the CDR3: TGCGCCAGCAAAAACGGGCAGGGCTACGATGAGCAGTTCTTC. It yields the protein CASKNGQGYDEQFF.

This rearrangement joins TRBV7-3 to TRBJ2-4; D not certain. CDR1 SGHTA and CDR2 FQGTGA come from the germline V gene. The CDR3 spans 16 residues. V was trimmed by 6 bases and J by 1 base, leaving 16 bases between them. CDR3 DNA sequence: TGTGCCAGCAGGCCTTTTTACGGGTGGGCCAAAAACATTCAGTACTTC. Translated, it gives CASRPFYGWAKNIQYF.

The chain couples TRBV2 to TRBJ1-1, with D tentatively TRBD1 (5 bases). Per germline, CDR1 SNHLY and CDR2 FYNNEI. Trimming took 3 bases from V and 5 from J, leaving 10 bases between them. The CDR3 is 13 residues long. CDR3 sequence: CASSEGRQTEAFF. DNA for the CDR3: TGTGCCAGCAGTGAGGGTAGACAGACTGAAGCTTTCTTT.

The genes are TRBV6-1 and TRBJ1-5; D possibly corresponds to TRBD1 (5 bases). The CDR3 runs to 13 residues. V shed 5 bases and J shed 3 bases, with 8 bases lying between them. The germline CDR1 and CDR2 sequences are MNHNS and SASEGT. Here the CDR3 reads CASSRDFNQPQHF. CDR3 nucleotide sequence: TGTGCCAGCAGTCGGGACTTCAATCAGCCCCAGCATTTT.

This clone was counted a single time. CDR3 sequence reads: CASSFEGVYGYTF. CDR3 in DNA: TGTGCCAGCAGCTTTGAGGGTGTTTATGGCTACACCTTC. The chain has TRBV7-8 and TRBJ1-2; D is undetermined. The germline gives CDR1 SGHVS, CDR2 FQNEAQ. The V end lost 3 bases, the J end lost 5 bases, and 10 bases lay between the germline ends. This CDR3 region has 13 residues.